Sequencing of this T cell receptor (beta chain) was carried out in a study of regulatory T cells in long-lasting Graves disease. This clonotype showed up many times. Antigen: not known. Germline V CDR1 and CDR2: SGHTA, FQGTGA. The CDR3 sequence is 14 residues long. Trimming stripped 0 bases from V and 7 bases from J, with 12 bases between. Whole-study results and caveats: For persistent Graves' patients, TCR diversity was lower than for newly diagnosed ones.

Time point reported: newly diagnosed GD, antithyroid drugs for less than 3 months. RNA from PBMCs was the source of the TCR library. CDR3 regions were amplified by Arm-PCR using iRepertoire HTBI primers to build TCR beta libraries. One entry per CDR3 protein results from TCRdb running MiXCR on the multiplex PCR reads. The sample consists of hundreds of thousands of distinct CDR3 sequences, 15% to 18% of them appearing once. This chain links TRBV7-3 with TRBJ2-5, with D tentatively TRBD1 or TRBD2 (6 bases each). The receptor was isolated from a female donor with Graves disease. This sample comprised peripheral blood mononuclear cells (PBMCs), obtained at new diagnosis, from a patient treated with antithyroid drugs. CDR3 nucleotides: TGTGCCAGCAGCTTAACGGCCGGGGGCGGGACCCAGTACTTC. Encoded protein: CASSLTAGGGTQYF. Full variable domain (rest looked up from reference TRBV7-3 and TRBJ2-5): GAGVSQTPSNKVTEKGKYVELRCDPISGHTALYWYRQSLGQGPEFLIYFQGTGAADDSGLPNDRFFAVRPEGSVSTLKIQRTERGDSAVYLCASSLTAGGGTQYFGPGTRLLVL.